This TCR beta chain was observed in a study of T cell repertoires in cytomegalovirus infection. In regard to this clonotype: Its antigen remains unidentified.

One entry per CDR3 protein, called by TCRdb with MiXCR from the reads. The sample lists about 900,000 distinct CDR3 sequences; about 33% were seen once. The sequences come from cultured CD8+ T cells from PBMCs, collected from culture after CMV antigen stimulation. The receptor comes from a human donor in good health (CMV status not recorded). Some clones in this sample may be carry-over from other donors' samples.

The CDR3 reads CASSYGPRDEQYF. CDR3 sequence (DNA): TGTGCCAGCAGCTACGGGCCGCGGGACGAGCAGTACTTC. The J gene is TRBJ2-7, the V gene TRBV27, with a tentative D call TRBD2 (5 bases). The V gene's germline CDR1 is MNHEY and CDR2 SMNVEV (reference sequence). There are 13 residues in the CDR3. V lost 6 bases to trimming and J lost 5 bases, with 14 bases between them.